This T cell receptor (beta chain) was obtained from a study of persistence of HIV-infected CD4 T cells. Sequencing used immunoSEQ version 4 in survey mode. Repertoires were generated with immunoSEQ multiplex PCR, while TCRdb's copy carries only in-frame clones and drops some. The sample has approximately 45,000 clones, 88% seen once. This nonspecific control used anti-CD3/anti-CD28 bead stimulation of CD4+ T cells. CD4+ T cells upregulating both CD40 ligand and CD69 were sorted as responding cells. Plasma HIV-1 RNA stayed below 50 copies/mL for at least 4 years. Stimulated PBMCs had first been depleted of CD8+ T cells. Notes on this clone: As yet, its antigen is unknown.

This CDR3 region has 16 residues. The germline gives CDR1 LNHDA, CDR2 SQIVND (reference sequence). After removal of 0 bases from V and 6 bases from J, the junction contained 5 bases not matched to a gene. Here the sequenced sample was CD4+ T cells sorted from PBMCs after roughly 19-hour stimulation, taken from a patient who received antiretroviral therapy. This TCR was sampled from an adult woman with HIV who was CMV-seropositive. The V call is TRBV19, the J call TRBJ1-6, with 7 positions matching TRBD1. CDR3 in DNA: TGTGCCAGTAGTATAGACGGGGACAGCCGTAATTCACCCCTCCACTTT. Amino acids: CASSIDGDSRNSPLHF.